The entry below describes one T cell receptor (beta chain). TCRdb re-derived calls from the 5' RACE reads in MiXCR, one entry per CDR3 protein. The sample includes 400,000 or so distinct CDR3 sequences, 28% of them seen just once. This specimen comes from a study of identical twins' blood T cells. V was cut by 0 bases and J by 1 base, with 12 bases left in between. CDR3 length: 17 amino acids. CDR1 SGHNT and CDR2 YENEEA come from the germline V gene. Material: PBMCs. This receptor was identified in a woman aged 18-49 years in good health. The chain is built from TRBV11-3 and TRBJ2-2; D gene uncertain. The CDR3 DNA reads TGTGCCAGCAGCTTAGAAGGGTGGGAAAGGAACACCGGGGAGCTGTTTTTT. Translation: CASSLEGWERNTGELFF.